This T cell receptor beta chain was profiled in a study of metastatic and nonmetastatic thyroid tumors. Study as a whole: Repertoires of blood and of tissue (tumor or nodule) from malignant and benign thyroid patients were compared. Study findings and constraints: For both blood and tumor, malignant thyroid tumors reportedly showed significantly higher TCR beta diversity than benign nodules did.

The CDR3 is 14 amino acids. Trimming stripped 2 bases from V and 3 bases from J, with 10 bases between. The germline CDR1 and CDR2 sequences are MNHNS and SASEGT. This clone was seen repeatedly, ten times or more. Its target is unknown. Methods used by the authors: Variation in CDR3 across clinicopathological groups served as the basis for constructing a distant-metastasis classifier in papillary thyroid cancer. TCRdb re-called clones via MiXCR from the PCR reads. These V and J calls are TCRdb output, not the study's own analysis. The repertoire has some 84,000 clones, approximately 9% of them found once; the top ten carry approximately 8.8%. All patients were treatment-naive before thyroid surgery.

The receptor was isolated from a female donor with papillary thyroid cancer or a benign thyroid nodule (not recorded which). Some clones in this sample may be carry-over from other donors' samples. Sequencing used blood. J is TRBJ1-1 and V is TRBV6-1; D is undetermined. CDR3 sequence reads: CASSESPNYTEAFF. In DNA, the CDR3 is TGTGCCAGCAGTGAATCCCCAAACTACACTGAAGCTTTCTTT.